This is a list of T cell receptor beta chains from one sample in a study of memory CD4+ T cells and cytomegalovirus serostatus. The table came from immunoSEQ multiplex PCR; TCRdb's copy has only in-frame clones and leaves some out. The sample yields 75,000 to 95,000 clones, less than 90% seen once. Material for sequencing was memory CD4+ T cells from blood. Receptors were obtained from an adult in good health and CMV-seronegative. The CDR3 runs from the conserved cysteine through the conserved F or W. Each record gives: V gene, D gene, CDR3 protein. A D gene is named only where the DNA matches it firmly.

V gene: TRBV5-8; D gene: -; CDR3 protein: CASSLGGQETQYF
V gene: TRBV5-4; D gene: -; CDR3 protein: CASSREAEDYEQYF
V gene: TRBV4-2; D gene: TRBD2; CDR3 protein: CASSQDIAGGPQTQYF
V gene: TRBV19; D gene: TRBD2; CDR3 protein: CATRLAGGPSTDTQYF
V gene: TRBV5-4; D gene: TRBD1; CDR3 protein: CASSFLTGGSGFF
V gene: TRBV11-2; D gene: -; CDR3 protein: CASSLGGSGNTIYF
V gene: TRBV18; D gene: -; CDR3 protein: CASSPGAGDNTEAFF
V gene: TRBV9; D gene: TRBD1; CDR3 protein: CASSPYRGSSGNTIYF
V gene: TRBV9; D gene: -; CDR3 protein: CASSVDGTHHGELFF
V gene: TRBV19; D gene: -; CDR3 protein: CASSSGTRSEAFF
V gene: TRBV6-6; D gene: -; CDR3 protein: CAGATSNQPQHF
V gene: TRBV28; D gene: TRBD1; CDR3 protein: CASSAGTGVYGYTF
V gene: TRBV30; D gene: -; CDR3 protein: CACSRGAEAFF
V gene: TRBV7-6; D gene: TRBD1; CDR3 protein: CASSLARPGTGLSTGELFF
V gene: TRBV2; D gene: TRBD1; CDR3 protein: CASSDRQGNTEAFF
V gene: TRBV6-5; D gene: TRBD1; CDR3 protein: CASSYGFRGLFYEQYF
V gene: TRBV9; D gene: TRBD2; CDR3 protein: CASSVAASGGRDTQYF
V gene: TRBV18; D gene: -; CDR3 protein: CASSPSSTDTQYF
V gene: TRBV7-3; D gene: TRBD2; CDR3 protein: CASSSQPSGNTDTQYF
V gene: TRBV18; D gene: -; CDR3 protein: CASSHDRSPYEQYF
V gene: TRBV5-3; D gene: TRBD2; CDR3 protein: CARRYNSGAGYEQYF
V gene: TRBV9; D gene: -; CDR3 protein: CASAIGGYGYTF
V gene: TRBV5-1; D gene: -; CDR3 protein: CASSNPSNTFSTDTQYF
V gene: TRBV29-1; D gene: -; CDR3 protein: CSVDGPTGGYGYTF
V gene: TRBV5-4; D gene: -; CDR3 protein: CASSLAGRRNYGYTF
V gene: TRBV6-5; D gene: TRBD1; CDR3 protein: CASSSPGGYSNQPQHF
V gene: TRBV6-5; D gene: TRBD1; CDR3 protein: CASSYSTGVSSPLHF
V gene: TRBV7-2; D gene: -; CDR3 protein: CASSFSDGGEQFF
V gene: TRBV7-8; D gene: -; CDR3 protein: CASSLGSLSNQPQHF
V gene: TRBV9; D gene: -; CDR3 protein: CASSVNPRNEKLFF
V gene: TRBV7-3; D gene: TRBD2; CDR3 protein: CASSLGGLAGTGELFF
V gene: TRBV18; D gene: TRBD2; CDR3 protein: CASSPQRGSTGELFF